This T cell receptor beta chain was sequenced for a study of blood T cell dynamics during melanoma immunotherapy (dated by TCRdb to 2018 to 2021). Background for the entire study: Patients with metastatic melanoma were treated with first-line pembrolizumab or nivolumab plus ipilimumab as standard of care in the United Kingdom. To identify early correlates of response, the study profiled peripheral T cell receptor repertoires in patients with metastatic melanoma before and after one cycle of checkpoint inhibitor therapy. Consecutive patients formed a training cohort, and a further independent group of patients from the same centre was pooled into an external validation set. The full study reports these points: Whether the T cell clones behind the repertoire changes were melanoma-specific or instead reflected general immune activation was something the study could not determine. A bifurcated reorganization of the PBMC repertoire at W3, with increased clonality or increased diversity, was observed in patients who later achieved disease control, unlike in progressors. The relatively small sample size was acknowledged as potentially limiting generalization of the results.

CDR1 and CDR2, per the germline V gene, are MDHEN and SYDVKM. The CDR3 goes from the cysteine to the phenylalanine over 14 residues. Here the CDR3 DNA is all that survives: 42 bases in frame from base 1. Deletion took 5 bases off V and 3 bases off J, with a span of 14 bases between the germline ends. This clone was observed a single time. No cognate antigen has been identified for it. Base qualities are missing; no much larger clone stands one base away. The time point label corresponds to: week 3, after first cycle of checkpoint inhibitor. Blood samples were collected before treatment (T0) and at week 3 (W3), after the first cycle of checkpoint blockade. Except for two patients with rapid clinical progression, response was assessed 12 weeks after the first infusion by RECIST 1.1; disease control meant complete response, partial response or stable disease. Patients were not eligible if they had prior systemic cancer treatment, concomitant immunosuppressant therapy or synchronous other active malignancies. To track both circulating cells and T cell turnover, TCR beta was sequenced from bulk PBMC as well as from plasma cell-free DNA. PBMC were isolated from blood with Lymphoprep and SepMate tubes, followed by red cell lysis. QIAamp DNA Blood Mini kits were used to extract DNA from PBMC and sorted T cell subsets.

Every bulk PBMC sample was loaded with the same fixed amount of approximately 0.35 ug of DNA. TCR beta CDR3 sequences were amplified from genomic DNA with the immunoSEQ TCRb Assay kit following manufacturer instructions. The KAPA Library Quantification Kit for Illumina platforms was used to quantify the pooled libraries by qPCR. Pooled libraries were clustered at 0.6-1.1 pM and sequenced on an Illumina NextSeq 500. Turning to the authors' computational methods: TCR data were analyzed using immunoSEQ ANALYZER and the R LymphoSeq package. A rearrangement efficiency score was calculated as productive divided by the sum of productive and non-productive CDR3 sequences. Within each patient, timepoints were compared pairwise for clonality, measured with the Gini coefficient, and for diversity, measured with the Renyi index at alpha=1. In LymphoSeq, clonal relatedness was computed with an edit distance of 3 and repertoire similarity was computed with the Bhattacharyya coefficient. To classify response, a linear discriminant analysis based on week-3 changes in clonality and diversity was built with the R MASS and caret packages. In TCRdb, the immuneACCESS table is reduced to in-frame sequences with V and J assigned. These tables do not hold every clone; where another copy was compared, an unresolved V gene accounts for under half, and the others remain unexplained. V, J and clone size are those of that table, while D and trimming were read from the DNA. The sample table holds 11,000 or so clones, of which less than 90% were seen once. The leading ten clones occupy approximately 15% of the sample.

The source was blood, collected from a patient treated with checkpoint blockade. The sequence joins TRBV28 to TRBJ2-7; the D segment could be TRBD1, given 5 matching bases. The sequence came from a human donor with melanoma. This receptor carries the CDR3 CASSIRARIYEQYF. The nucleotides are TGTGCCAGCAGTATCAGGGCCCGGATCTACGAGCAGTACTTC.